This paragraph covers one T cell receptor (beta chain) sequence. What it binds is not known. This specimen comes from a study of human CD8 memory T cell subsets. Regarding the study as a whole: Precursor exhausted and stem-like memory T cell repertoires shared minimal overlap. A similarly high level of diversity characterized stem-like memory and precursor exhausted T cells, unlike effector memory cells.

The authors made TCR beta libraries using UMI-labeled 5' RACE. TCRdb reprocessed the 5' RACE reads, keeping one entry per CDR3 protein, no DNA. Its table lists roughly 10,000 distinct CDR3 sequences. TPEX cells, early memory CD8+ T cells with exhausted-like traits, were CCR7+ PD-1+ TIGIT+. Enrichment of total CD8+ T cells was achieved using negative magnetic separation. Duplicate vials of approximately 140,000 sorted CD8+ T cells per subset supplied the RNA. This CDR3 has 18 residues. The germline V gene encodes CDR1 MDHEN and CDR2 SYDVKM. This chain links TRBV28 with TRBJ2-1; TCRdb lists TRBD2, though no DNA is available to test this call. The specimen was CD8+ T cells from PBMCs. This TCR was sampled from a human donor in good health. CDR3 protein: CASTPGLAGGLAYNEQFF.